This T cell receptor (beta chain) was captured by sequencing in a study of cytomegalovirus exposure and HLA in healthy donors. The CDR3 contains 13 residues. With 1 base removed from V and 8 bases from J, the gap between germline ends came to 11 bases. Germline CDR1 is SGHVS and CDR2 is FNYEAQ. As regards this clone: Its antigen is as yet unknown.

The primer mix had 60 Vbeta and 13 Jbeta primers. The table came from immunoSEQ multiplex PCR; TCRdb's copy has only in-frame clones and leaves some out. The sample holds about 170,000 clones, approximately 85% seen once. General observations from the study: Among the most significant clusters, several appeared linked to common viral pathogens in a later analysis.

This chain uses TRBV7-6 with TRBJ1-2; D gene uncertain. The source of this sequence is a man between 18 and 35 years old in good health and CMV-seropositive. Specimen: PBMCs. This CDR3 is CASSLVAGGGYTF. The DNA for the CDR3 is TGTGCCAGCAGCTTAGTTGCGGGAGGAGGCTACACCTTC. The full variable domain, rest sourced from reference TRBV7-6 and TRBJ1-2, is GAGVSQSPRYKVTKRGQDVALRCDPISGHVSLYWYRQALGQGPEFLTYFNYEAQQDKSGLPNDRFSAERPEGSISTLTIQRTEQRDSAMYRCASSLVAGGGYTFGSGTRLTVV.